This TCR beta chain was recorded in a study of CD8 T cells in ankylosing spondylitis. This clonotype showed up just a few times. As yet, its antigen is unknown. The CDR3 is 14 residues long. Germline CDR1 is DFQATT and CDR2 is SNEGSKA (reference sequence). Trimming removed 6 bases at V and 3 bases at J, with 17 bases between. Study results and caveats: Reportedly, disease-linked clones are significantly enriched in ankylosing spondylitis patients' matched synovial fluid. Peripheral blood held disease-linked clones only at relatively low frequency, and these were CD8+. What appeared characteristic of ankylosing spondylitis blood was a TCR beta motif of fewer than ten highly homologous variants.

Construction of TCR beta libraries was performed using quantitative 5'-RACE with molecular barcodes. Each CDR3 protein gets one entry after TCRdb re-called the 5' RACE reads with MiXCR. The table lists approximately 300,000 distinct CDR3 sequences, roughly 8% of them singletons, with roughly 14% in the top ten. The sample taken for sequencing was blood, either unsorted or a sorted T cell fraction (not recorded which). The TCR comes from a male donor with ankylosing spondylitis. The rearrangement joins TRBV20-1 to TRBJ2-5, with D possibly matching TRBD1 (5 bases). The CDR3 loop is CSAPQAARKETQYF. As DNA, the CDR3 is TGCAGTGCCCCACAGGCTGCGCGAAAAGAGACCCAGTACTTC.